Below, 5 T cell receptor beta chains from the same sample are listed, as sequenced in a study of naive and memory T cell subsets. Both TRBC1 and TRBC2 were covered by a beta constant-region primer of two equimolar oligonucleotides. TCRdb analysed the UMI-ligation and nested PCR reads with MiXCR anew, one entry per CDR3 protein. The sample shows tens of thousands of distinct CDR3 sequences, 7% of them seen only once. Input material: central memory CD4+ T cells from blood. These TCRs come from a human donor in good health.

CDR3 DNA: TGCGCCAGCAGCCCGGGACAGGACTACAATGAGCAGTTCTTC. This sequence encodes CASSPGQDYNEQFF. V usage is TRBV5-1 and J usage is TRBJ2-1; the match to TRBD1 covers 8 bases. CDR3 length: 14 amino acids. After removal of 4 bases from V and 3 bases from J, the junction contained 3 bases not matched to a gene. The V gene's germline CDR1 is SGHRS and CDR2 YFSETQ.

This clonotype was seen many times. V and J are TRBV24-1 and TRBJ2-2; D uncertain. The CDR3 extends over 14 amino acids. Per the germline V gene, CDR1 is KGHDR and CDR2 is SFDVKD. Trimming left V 8 bases short and J 0 bases short, with 9 bases between. CDR3 loop: CATKSAANTGELFF. DNA for the CDR3: TGTGCCACCAAGAGTGCAGCGAACACCGGGGAGCTGTTTTTT.

This clonotype was counted ten times or more. The rearrangement uses TRBV2 and TRBJ1-5; 8 nucleotides agree with TRBD1. This CDR3 spans 15 amino acids. The ends lost 4 bases at V and 0 bases at J; junction bases unmatched: 2. From germline, CDR1 is SNHLY and CDR2 FYNNEI. CDR3: CASSGDRNSNQPQHF. DNA for the CDR3: TGTGCCAGCAGTGGGGACAGGAATAGCAATCAGCCCCAGCATTTT.

The V and J genes are TRBV20-1 and TRBJ1-6, with D perhaps matching TRBD1 (5 bases). Trimming shortened V by 1 base and J by 0 bases, and 13 bases separated the two germline ends. Germline CDR1 reads DFQATT; CDR2 reads SNEGSKA (reference sequence). The CDR3 is made up of 17 amino acids. CDR3 loop: CSARVGVGGSYNSPLHF. CDR3 nucleotides: TGCAGTGCTAGAGTTGGGGTTGGGGGCTCCTATAATTCACCCCTCCACTTT.

The table lists this clonotype with many counts. The chain has TRBV29-1 and TRBJ1-2, with TRBD1 matching 7 bases. With V trimmed by 4 bases and J by 6 bases, 8 bases remained unmatched. The CDR3 spans 13 residues. Germline CDR1 reads SQVTM; CDR2 reads ANQGSEA. The CDR3 DNA reads TGCAGCGTTGGACAGGGTCTGTATGATGGCTACACCTTC. This encodes CSVGQGLYDGYTF.